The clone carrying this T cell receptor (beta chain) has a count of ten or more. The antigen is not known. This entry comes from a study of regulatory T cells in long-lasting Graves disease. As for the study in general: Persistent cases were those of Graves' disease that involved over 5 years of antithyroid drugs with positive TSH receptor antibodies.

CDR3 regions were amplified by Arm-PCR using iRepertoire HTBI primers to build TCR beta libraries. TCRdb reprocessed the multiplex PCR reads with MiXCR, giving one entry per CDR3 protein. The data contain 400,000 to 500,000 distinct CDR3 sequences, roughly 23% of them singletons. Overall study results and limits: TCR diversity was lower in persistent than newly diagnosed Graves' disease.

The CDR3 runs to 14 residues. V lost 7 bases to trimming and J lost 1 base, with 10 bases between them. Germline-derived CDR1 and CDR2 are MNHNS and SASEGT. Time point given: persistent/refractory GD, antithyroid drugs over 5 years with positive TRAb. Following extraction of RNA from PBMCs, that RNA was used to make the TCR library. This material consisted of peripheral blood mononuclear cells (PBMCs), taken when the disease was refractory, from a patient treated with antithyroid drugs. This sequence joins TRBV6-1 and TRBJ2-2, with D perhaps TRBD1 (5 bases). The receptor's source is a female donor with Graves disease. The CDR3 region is CASISDRNTGELFF. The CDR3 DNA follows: TGTGCCAGCATCTCCGACAGGAACACCGGGGAGCTGTTTTTT.